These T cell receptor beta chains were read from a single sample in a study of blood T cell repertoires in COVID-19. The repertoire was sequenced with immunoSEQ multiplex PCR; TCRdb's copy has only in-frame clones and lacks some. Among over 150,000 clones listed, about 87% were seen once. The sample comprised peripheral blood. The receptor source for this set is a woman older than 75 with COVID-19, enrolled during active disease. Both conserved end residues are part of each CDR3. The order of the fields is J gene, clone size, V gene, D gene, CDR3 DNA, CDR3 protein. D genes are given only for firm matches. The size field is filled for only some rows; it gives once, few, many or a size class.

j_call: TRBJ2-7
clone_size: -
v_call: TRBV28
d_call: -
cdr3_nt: TGTGCCAGCAGAGCGCAGACGGCATCCTACGAGCAGTACTTC
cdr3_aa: CASRAQTASYEQYF

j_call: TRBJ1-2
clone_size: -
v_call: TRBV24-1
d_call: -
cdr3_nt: TGTGCCACCAGTGATCGGGAGGGGCCGATCTATGGCTACACCTTC
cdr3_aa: CATSDREGPIYGYTF

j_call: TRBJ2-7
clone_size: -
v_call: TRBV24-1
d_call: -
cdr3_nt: TGTGCCACCAGTGTGGCAGGGGAGAGCGAGCAGTACTTC
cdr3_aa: CATSVAGESEQYF

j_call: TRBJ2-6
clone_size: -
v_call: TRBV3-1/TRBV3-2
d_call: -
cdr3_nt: TGTGCCAGCAGCCTGACCGGGACTGGGGCCAACGTCCTGACTTTC
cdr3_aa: CASSLTGTGANVLTF

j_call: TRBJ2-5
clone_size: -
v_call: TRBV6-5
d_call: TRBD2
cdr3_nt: TGTGCCACCCTACGGGGGGGCCAAGAGACCCAGTACTTC
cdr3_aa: CATLRGGQETQYF

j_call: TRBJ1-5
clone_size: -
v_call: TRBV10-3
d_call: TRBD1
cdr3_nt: TGTGCCATCAGTGAGAGACAGGGACAGCCCCAGCATTTT
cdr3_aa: CAISERQGQPQHF

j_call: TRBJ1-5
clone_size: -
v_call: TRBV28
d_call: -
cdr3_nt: TGTGCCAGCAGGGCCCCGGGATTAGGCAATCAGCCCCAGCATTTT
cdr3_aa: CASRAPGLGNQPQHF

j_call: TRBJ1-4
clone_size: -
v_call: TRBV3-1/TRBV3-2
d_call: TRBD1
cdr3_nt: TGTGCCAGCAGCCAAGAGTGGACAGGGTCTAGTTGTTTCCTCCGCGAAAAACTGTTTTTT
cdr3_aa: CASSQEWTGSSCFLREKLFF

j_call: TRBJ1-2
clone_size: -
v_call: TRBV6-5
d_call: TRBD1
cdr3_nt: TGTGCCAGCAGTTCAGGACAGGGCAATAGCTATGGCTACACCTTC
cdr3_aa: CASSSGQGNSYGYTF

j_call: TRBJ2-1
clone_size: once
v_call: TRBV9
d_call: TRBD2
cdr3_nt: TGTGCCAGCAGCCCCCGACTAGCGGAACTTTTCGATGAGCAGTTCTTC
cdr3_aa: CASSPRLAELFDEQFF

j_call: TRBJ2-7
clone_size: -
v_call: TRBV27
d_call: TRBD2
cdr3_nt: TGTGCCAGCAGTTTAGGGCGGGAGGGAGCCGAGCAGTACTTC
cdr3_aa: CASSLGREGAEQYF

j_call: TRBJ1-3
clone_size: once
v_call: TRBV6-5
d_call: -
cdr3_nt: TGTGCCAGCAGTTACTTTCAGGGAGCGGGAGGAAACACCATATATTTT
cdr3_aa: CASSYFQGAGGNTIYF

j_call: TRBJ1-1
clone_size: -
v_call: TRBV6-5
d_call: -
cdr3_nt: TGTGCCAGCAGTCACAACCCAGGTACGGAAGCTTTCTTT
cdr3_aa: CASSHNPGTEAFF

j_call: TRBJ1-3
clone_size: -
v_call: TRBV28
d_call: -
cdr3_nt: TGTGCCAGCAGTTCCCAGAGGGAGAGCCTCTCTGGAAACACCATATATTTT
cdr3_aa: CASSSQRESLSGNTIYF

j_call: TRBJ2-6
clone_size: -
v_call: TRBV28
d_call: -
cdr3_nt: TGTGCCAGCAATTTCGGGGGAGTAACCAACGTCCTGACTTTC
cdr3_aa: CASNFGGVTNVLTF

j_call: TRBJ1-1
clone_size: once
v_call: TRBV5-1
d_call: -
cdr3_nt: TGCGCCAGCAGGGAAGGGGTAGATTCTGAAGCTTTCTTT
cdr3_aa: CASREGVDSEAFF

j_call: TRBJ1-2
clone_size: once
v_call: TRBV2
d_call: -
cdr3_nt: TGTGCCAGCAGTTATGTCTTCTACACCTTC
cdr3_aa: CASSYVFYTF

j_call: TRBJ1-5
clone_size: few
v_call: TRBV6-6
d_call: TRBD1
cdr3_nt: TGTGCCAGCAGCCGTTCTCTGACAGGGGAGCAGCCCCAGCATTTT
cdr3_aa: CASSRSLTGEQPQHF

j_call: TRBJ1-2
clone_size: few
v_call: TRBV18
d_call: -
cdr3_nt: TGTGCCAGCTCACCATCGAGTCGTGATGGCTACACCTTC
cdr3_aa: CASSPSSRDGYTF

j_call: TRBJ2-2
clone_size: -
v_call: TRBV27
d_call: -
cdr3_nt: TGTGCCAGCTCAACAGAGAACACCGGGGAGCTGTTTTTT
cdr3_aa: CASSTENTGELFF

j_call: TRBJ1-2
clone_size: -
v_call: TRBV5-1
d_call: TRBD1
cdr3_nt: TGCGCCAGCAGCTTGGATCCCAGGGGGAGGTATGGCTACACCTTC
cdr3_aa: CASSLDPRGRYGYTF

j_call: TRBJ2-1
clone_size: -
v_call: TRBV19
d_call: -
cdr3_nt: TGTGCCAGTAGTATAGTGCTCTCCAACCAGTACAATGAGCAGTTCTTC
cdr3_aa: CASSIVLSNQYNEQFF

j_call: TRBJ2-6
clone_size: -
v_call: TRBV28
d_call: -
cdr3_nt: TGTGCCACCCCCTTTAAAAGAGATTTGACTTTC
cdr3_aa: CATPFKRDLTF

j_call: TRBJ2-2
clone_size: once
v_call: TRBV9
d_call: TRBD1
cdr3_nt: TGTGCCAGCAGCGTAGGAGGAGGGACAGGGATTCCCGGGGAGCTGTTTTTT
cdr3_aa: CASSVGGGTGIPGELFF